The sequence of this T cell receptor beta chain was determined in a study of blood T cell repertoires in COVID-19. Study as a whole: The United States, Italy and Spain were the sources of the acute and convalescent COVID-19 samples.

Sequencing used immunoSEQ multiplex PCR; TCRdb keeps in-frame clones, though not all of them. The sample records around 68,000 clones, 80% to 90% being singletons. Trimming removed 3 bases at V and 7 bases at J, with 6 bases between. Germline values: CDR1 SEHNR, CDR2 FQNEAQ (reference sequence). There are 11 residues in the CDR3. The origin of this receptor is a human donor in a cohort sampled during active COVID-19. The rearrangement links TRBV7-9 to TRBJ1-2; D possibly corresponds to TRBD1 (5 bases). Sequenced sample: peripheral blood. The CDR3, as DNA: TGTGCCAGCAGCTTCAGGGTTGGCTACACCTTC. Its protein product is CASSFRVGYTF. Supplemented by reference TRBV7-9 and TRBJ1-2, the full variable domain reads DTGVSQNPRHKITKRGQNVTFRCDPISEHNRLYWYRQTLGQGPEFLTYFQNEAQLEKSRLLSDRFSAERPKGSFSTLEIQRTEQGDSAMYLCASSFRVGYTFGSGTRLTVV.